Included here is one T cell receptor beta chain sequence, with context. What it binds is not known. Clones were sequenced by immunoSEQ multiplex PCR, and TCRdb holds only the in-frame ones, with some missing. This sample has about 2.1 million clones, with roughly 95% found just once. Naive-designated CD8 cells lacked CD45RO, were positively enriched for CCR7, and omitted terminally differentiated effector memory CD45RA+ cells. The data are from a study of shared clonotypes between healthy human individuals. Losses at the gene ends were 0 bases for V and 8 bases for J; bases not matched to a gene: 7. This CDR3 spans 16 amino acids. Germline assignment: CDR1 LGHNA and CDR2 YSLEER. General observations from the study: Exclusively blood specimens were collected; tissue repertoires likely differ. Compared with clonotypes that all four donors shared, non-shared clonotypes had lower generation probabilities. For sorted subsets, rarefaction showed incomplete sequencing despite large depth.

The TCR sequence derives from a young man in good health. Some clones in this sample may be carry-over from other donors' samples. Material: naive CD8+ T cells from PBMCs. The chain uses TRBV4-3 and TRBJ1-4; 9 nucleotides agree with TRBD1. The DNA of the CDR3 is TGCGCCAGCAGCCAAGATAGGACAGGGGCAGGAGAAAAACTGTTTTTT. As protein: CASSQDRTGAGEKLFF.